This T cell receptor (beta chain) is from a study of PD-L1 blockade in urothelial cancer. For the study at large: Atezolizumab 1,200 mg was given intravenously every 3 weeks, starting 2014. Between 0 and 3 chemotherapy regimens preceded treatment for each patient. About 90% of the roughly 29 patients were men whose urothelial cancer was bladder-origin.

Germline CDR1 SGHTA, CDR2 FQGNSA. This CDR3 comprises 15 residues. V lost 3 bases to trimming and J lost 0 bases, with 9 bases between them. Generated by immunoSEQ multiplex PCR, the TCRdb table keeps only in-frame clones and is missing some. Among fewer than 65,000 clones, approximately 80% were seen once, and the ten largest hold 1.5% to 2%. Specified time point: pretreatment peripheral blood. This clone was detected many times. The J gene is TRBJ1-3, the V gene TRBV7-2; no clear D gene. The sequence was obtained from a man between 65 and 85 years old with urothelial cancer. The sequences come from PBMCs, collected around atezolizumab (anti-PD-L1) treatment. The CDR3 bases are TGTGCCAGCAGCTTTAGACTGTCCTCTGGAAACACCATATATTTT. Protein sequence: CASSFRLSSGNTIYF. Supplemented by reference TRBV7-2 and TRBJ1-3, the full variable domain reads GAGVSQSPSNKVTEKGKDVELRCDPISGHTALYWYRQSLGQGLEFLIYFQGNSAPDKSGLPSDRFSAERTGGSVSTLTIQRTQQEDSAVYLCASSFRLSSGNTIYFGEGSWLTVV.